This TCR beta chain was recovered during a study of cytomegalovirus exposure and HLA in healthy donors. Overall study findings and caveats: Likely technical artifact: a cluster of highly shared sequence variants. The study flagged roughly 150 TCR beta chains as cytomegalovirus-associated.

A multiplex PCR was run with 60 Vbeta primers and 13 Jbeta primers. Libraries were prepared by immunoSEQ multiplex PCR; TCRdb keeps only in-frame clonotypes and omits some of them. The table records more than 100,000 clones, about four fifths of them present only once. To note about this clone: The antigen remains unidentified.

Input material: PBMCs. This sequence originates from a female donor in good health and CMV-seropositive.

CDR3 amino acids: CASSKEGIENRVGYTF. The CDR3 DNA reads TGTGCCAGCAGCAAAGAGGGGATCGAAAACAGGGTTGGCTACACCTTC. The rearrangement joins TRBV21-1 to TRBJ1-2; the table's D call TRBD1 went unverified against the DNA. TRBV21-1 is flagged as a pseudogene. This CDR3 has 16 residues.